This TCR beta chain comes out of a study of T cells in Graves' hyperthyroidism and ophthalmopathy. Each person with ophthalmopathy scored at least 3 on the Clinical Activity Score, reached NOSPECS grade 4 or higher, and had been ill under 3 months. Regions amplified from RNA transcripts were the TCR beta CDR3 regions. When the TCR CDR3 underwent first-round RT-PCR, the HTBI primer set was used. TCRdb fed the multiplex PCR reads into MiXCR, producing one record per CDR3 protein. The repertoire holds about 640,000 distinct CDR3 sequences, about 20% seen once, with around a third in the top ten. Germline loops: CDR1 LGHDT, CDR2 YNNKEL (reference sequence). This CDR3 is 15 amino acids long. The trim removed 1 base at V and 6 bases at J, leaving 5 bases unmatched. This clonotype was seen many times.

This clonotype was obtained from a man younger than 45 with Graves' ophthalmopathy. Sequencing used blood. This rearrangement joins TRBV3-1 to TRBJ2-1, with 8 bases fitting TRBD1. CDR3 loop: CASSQGTGHGNEQFF. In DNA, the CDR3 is TGTGCCAGCAGCCAAGGGACAGGGCACGGCAATGAGCAGTTCTTC.